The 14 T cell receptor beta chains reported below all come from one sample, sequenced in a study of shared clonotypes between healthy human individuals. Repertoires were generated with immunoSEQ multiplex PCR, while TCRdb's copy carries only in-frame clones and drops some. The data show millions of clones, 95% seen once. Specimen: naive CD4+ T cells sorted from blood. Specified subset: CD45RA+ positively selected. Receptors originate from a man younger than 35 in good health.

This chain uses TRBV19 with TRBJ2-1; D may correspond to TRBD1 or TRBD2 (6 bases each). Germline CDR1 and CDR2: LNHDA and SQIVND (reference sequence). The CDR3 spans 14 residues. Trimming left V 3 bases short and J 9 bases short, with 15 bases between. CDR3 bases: TGTGCCAGTAGTATTTCACAGGGACTCGGTGAGCAGTTCTTC. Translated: CASSISQGLGEQFF.

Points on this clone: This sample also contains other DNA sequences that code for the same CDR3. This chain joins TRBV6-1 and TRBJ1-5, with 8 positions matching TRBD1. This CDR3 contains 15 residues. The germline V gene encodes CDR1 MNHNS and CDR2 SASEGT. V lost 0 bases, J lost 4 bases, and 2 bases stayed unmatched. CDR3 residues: CASSEAGTGNQPQHF. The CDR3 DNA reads TGTGCCAGCAGTGAAGCGGGGACAGGAAATCAGCCCCAGCATTTT.

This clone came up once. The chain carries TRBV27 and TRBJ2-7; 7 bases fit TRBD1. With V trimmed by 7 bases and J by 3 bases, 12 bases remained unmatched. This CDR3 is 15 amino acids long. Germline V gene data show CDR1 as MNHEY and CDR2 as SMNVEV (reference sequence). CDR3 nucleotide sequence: TGTGCCAGCAAATCTGAGGGGGCGCAGGACTACGAGCAGTACTTC. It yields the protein CASKSEGAQDYEQYF.

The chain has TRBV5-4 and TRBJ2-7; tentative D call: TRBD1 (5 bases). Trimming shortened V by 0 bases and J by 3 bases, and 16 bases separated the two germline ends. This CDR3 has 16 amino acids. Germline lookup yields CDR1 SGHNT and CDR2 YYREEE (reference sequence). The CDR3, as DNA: TGTGCCAGCAGCTTGGGGTCAGGGTCCAATTACTACGAGCAGTACTTC. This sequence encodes CASSLGSGSNYYEQYF.

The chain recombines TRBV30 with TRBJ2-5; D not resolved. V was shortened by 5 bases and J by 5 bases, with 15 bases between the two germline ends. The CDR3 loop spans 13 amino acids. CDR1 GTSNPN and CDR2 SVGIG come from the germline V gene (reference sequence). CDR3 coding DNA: TGTGCCTGGTTATTACCCCCGATCGAGACCCAGTACTTC. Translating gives CAWLLPPIETQYF.

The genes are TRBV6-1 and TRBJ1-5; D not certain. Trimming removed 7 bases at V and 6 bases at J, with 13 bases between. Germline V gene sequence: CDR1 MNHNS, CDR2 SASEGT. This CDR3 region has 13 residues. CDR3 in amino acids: CASIKAWGQPQHF. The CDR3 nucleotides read TGTGCCAGCATTAAGGCTTGGGGTCAGCCCCAGCATTTT.

As DNA, the CDR3 is TGTGCCAGCAAAGCGGAATTGACTGGTGGGACCCAGTACTTC. Translated, it gives CASKAELTGGTQYF. This chain links TRBV2 with TRBJ2-5, with a tentative D call TRBD2 (5 bases). V lost 7 bases and J lost 7, with 19 bases in between. Germline V lookup: CDR1 SNHLY, CDR2 FYNNEI. The CDR3 contains 14 residues.

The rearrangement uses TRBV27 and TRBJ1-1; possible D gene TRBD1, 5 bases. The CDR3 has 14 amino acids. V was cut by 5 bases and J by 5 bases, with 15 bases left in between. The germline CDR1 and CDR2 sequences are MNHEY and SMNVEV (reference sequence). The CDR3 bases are TGTGCCAGCAGTAGAACTGGGACGGGTACTGAAGCTTTCTTT. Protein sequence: CASSRTGTGTEAFF.

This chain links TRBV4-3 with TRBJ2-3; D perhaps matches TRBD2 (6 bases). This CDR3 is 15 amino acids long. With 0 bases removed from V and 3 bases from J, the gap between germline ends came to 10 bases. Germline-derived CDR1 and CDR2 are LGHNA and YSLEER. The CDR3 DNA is TGCGCCAGCAGCCAAGATTGGAGGGAGACAGATACGCAGTATTTT. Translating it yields CASSQDWRETDTQYF.

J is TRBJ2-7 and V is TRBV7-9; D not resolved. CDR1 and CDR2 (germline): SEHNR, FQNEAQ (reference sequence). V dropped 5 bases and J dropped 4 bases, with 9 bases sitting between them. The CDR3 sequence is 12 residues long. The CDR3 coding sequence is TGTGCCAGCAGCCGCCAAGGATACGAGCAGTACTTC. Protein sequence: CASSRQGYEQYF. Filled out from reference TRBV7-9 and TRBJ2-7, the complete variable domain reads DTGVSQNPRHKITKRGQNVTFRCDPISEHNRLYWYRQTLGQGPEFLTYFQNEAQLEKSRLLSDRFSAERPKGSFSTLEIQRTEQGDSAMYLCASSRQGYEQYFGPGTRLTVT.

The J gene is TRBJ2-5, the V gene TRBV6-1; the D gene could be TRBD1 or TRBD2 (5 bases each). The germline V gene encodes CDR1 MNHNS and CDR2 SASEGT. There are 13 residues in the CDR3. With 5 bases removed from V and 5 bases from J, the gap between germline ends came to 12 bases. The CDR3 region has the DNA TGTGCCAGCAGTCTTTCGGGGCAGGAGACCCAGTACTTC. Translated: CASSLSGQETQYF.

The CDR3 loop is CASSLVRDSAFF. The CDR3 nucleotides read TGTGCCAGCAGCTTAGTAAGGGATTCTGCTTTCTTT. The chain combines TRBV7-2 with TRBJ1-1, with D unresolved. Trimming removed 1 base from V and 11 bases from J, with 11 bases in between. The V gene's germline CDR1 is SGHTA and CDR2 FQGNSA. The CDR3 runs 12 residues.

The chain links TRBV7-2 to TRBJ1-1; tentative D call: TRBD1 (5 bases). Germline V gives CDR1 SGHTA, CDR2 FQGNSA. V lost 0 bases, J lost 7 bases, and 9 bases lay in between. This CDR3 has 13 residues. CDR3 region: CASSLAMRGEAFF. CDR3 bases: TGTGCCAGCAGCTTAGCGATGAGGGGTGAAGCTTTCTTT.

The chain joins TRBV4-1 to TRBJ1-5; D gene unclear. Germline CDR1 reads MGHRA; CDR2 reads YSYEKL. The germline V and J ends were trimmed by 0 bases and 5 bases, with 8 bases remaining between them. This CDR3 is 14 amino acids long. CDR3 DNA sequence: TGCGCCAGCAGCCAAGAGCGGTTTTATCAGCCCCAGCATTTT. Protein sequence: CASSQERFYQPQHF.